This TCR beta chain comes out of a study of T cell responses to AZD1222 COVID-19 vaccine. Regarding the study as a whole: Across the whole spike, CD4 TCRs peaked at regions 160-218 and 743-854.

Clones were sequenced by immunoSEQ multiplex PCR, and TCRdb holds only the in-frame ones, with some missing. The sample carries roughly 150,000 clones, 80% to 95% recorded once. To note about this clone: Its antigen is not identified.

The input for sequencing was peripheral blood, taken on day 0 of AZD1222 vaccination. This receptor was taken from an adult in good health.

The DNA of the CDR3 is TGTGCCAGCAGCTTCGACCCGACAGCCGGGGGTGAAAAACTGTTTTTT. This gives the protein CASSFDPTAGGEKLFF. The chain combines TRBV11-2 with TRBJ1-4, with a weak D call TRBD1 (5 bases). The V and J ends lost 3 bases and 7 bases respectively, with 18 bases between them. CDR1 SGHAT and CDR2 FQNNGV come from the germline V gene. This CDR3 comprises 16 residues. The variable domain in full, completed from reference TRBV11-2 and TRBJ1-4, reads EAGVAQSPRYKIIEKRQSVAFWCNPISGHATLYWYQQILGQGPKLLIQFQNNGVVDDSQLPKDRFSAERLKGVDSTLKIQPAKLEDSAVYLCASSFDPTAGGEKLFFGSGTQLSVL.